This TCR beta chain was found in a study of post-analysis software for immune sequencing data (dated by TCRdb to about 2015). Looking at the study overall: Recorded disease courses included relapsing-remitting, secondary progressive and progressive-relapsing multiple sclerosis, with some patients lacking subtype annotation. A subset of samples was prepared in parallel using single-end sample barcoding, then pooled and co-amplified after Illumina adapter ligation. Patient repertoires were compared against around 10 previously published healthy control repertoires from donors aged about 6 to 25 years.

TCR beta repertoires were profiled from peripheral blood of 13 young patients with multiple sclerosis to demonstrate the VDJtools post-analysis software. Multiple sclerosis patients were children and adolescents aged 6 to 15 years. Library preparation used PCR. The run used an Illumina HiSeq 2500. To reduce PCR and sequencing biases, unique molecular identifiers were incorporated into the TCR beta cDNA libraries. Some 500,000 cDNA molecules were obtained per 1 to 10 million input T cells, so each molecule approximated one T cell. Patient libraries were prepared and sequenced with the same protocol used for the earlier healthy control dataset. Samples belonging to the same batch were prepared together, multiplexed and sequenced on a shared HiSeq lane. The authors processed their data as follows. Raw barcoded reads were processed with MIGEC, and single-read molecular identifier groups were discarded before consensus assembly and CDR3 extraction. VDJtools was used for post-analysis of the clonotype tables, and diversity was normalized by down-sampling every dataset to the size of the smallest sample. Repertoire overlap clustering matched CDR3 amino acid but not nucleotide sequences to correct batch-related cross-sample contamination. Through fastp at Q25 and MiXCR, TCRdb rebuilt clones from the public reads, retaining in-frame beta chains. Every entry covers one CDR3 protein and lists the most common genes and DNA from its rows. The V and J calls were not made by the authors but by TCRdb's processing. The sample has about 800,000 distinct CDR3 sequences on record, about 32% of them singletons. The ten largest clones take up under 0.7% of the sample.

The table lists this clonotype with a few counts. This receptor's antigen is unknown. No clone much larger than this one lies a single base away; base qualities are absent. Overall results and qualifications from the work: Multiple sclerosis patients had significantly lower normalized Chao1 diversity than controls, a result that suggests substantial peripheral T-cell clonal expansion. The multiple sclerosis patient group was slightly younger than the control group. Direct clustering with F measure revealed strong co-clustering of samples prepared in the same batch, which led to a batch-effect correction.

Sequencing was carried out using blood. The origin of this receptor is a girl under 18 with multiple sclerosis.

CDR3 loop: CASSSTGGFYNEQFF. The bases read TGCGCCAGCAGCTCCACGGGGGGGTTTTACAATGAGCAGTTCTTC. This sequence uses TRBV5-1 and TRBJ2-1; 8 bases in the middle match TRBD2. The V end gives up 3 bases and the J end 4 bases, leaving 6 bases in the junction not matched to a gene. As encoded in the germline V gene, CDR1 is SGHRS while CDR2 is YFSETQ. From the cysteine up to the phenylalanine, the CDR3 has a length of 15 residues. The entry retains the CDR3 DNA only, 45 bases that are in frame from base 1.